The source of this T cell receptor beta chain is a study of response to subunit inactivated influenza vaccine. The study, taken as a whole, reports: Few new T cells, the authors suggested, are recruited by each seasonal influenza vaccination.

This clonotype was counted ten times or more. Its antigen is undetermined. V lost 5 bases, J lost 4 bases, and 15 bases lay in between. The germline gives CDR1 SQVTM, CDR2 ANQGSEA. The CDR3 runs 14 residues. TCRdb fed the RT-PCR reads into MiXCR, producing one record per CDR3 protein. The table lists approximately 530,000 distinct CDR3 sequences, approximately 7.6% of them singletons, with over 10% in the top ten. The rearrangement joins TRBV29-1 to TRBJ1-5, with no clear D. Specimen: PBMCs from blood, collected roughly 24 months after vaccination. The sequence was obtained from a man aged 45 to 75 who received an inactivated influenza vaccine. The CDR3, as DNA: TGCAGCGTTATTGACGAAACGGGGAATCAGCCCCAGCATTTT. This sequence encodes CSVIDETGNQPQHF. The variable domain in full, with the rest retrieved from reference TRBV29-1 and TRBJ1-5, is SAVISQKPSRDICQRGTSLTIQCQVDSQVTMMFWYRQQPGQSLTLIATANQGSEATYESGFVIDKFPISRPNLTFSTLTVSNMSPEDSSIYLCSVIDETGNQPQHFGDGTRLSIL.